These 9 T cell receptor beta chains were sequenced from one sample in a study of OX40 agonist ivuxolimab in advanced cancers. Clones were read by immunoSEQ multiplex PCR, and TCRdb kept only the in-frame ones, dropping some. The table records 15,000 to 25,000 clones, about 86% of them present only once. The material was CD4+ or CD8+ T cells sorted from blood, obtained in a trial of the OX40 agonist ivuxolimab. These receptors were taken from an adult with an advanced solid tumor such as melanoma, head and neck, liver or kidney cancer.

The CDR3 protein is CASSLEGAYTGELFF. For the CDR3, the DNA is TGTGCCAGCAGCTTGGAGGGGGCCTACACCGGGGAGCTGTTTTTT. The chain combines TRBV5-6 with TRBJ2-2, with TRBD1 matching over 7 bases. Trimming took 0 bases from V and 3 from J; bases not matched to a gene: 2. CDR1 and CDR2 from the germline V gene are SGHDT and YYEEEE. This CDR3 spans 15 amino acids. Variable domain in full (rest from reference TRBV5-6 and TRBJ2-2): DAGVTQSPTHLIKTRGQQVTLRCSPKSGHDTVSWYQQALGQGPQFIFQYYEEEERQRGNFPDRFSGHQFPNYSSELNVNALLLGDSALYLCASSLEGAYTGELFFGEGSRLTVL.

The V gene is TRBV5-4, the J gene TRBJ1-6, with D tentatively TRBD1 (5 bases). V was shortened by 2 bases and J by 3 bases, with 15 bases between the two germline ends. Germline V CDR1 and CDR2: SGHNT, YYREEE (reference sequence). CDR3 size: 17 residues. CDR3 sequence (DNA): TGTGCCAGCAGCTTAATCCCCCCCAGGGACTATAATTCACCCCTCCACTTT. This translates into CASSLIPPRDYNSPLHF.

The genes are TRBV27 and TRBJ1-1; tentative D call: TRBD1 (5 bases). Germline-derived CDR1 and CDR2 are MNHEY and SMNVEV (reference sequence). Trimming took off 7 bases at V and 0 bases at J, with 15 bases between the two ends. The CDR3 sequence is 15 residues long. The CDR3 coding sequence is TGTGCCAGCATGGCAGGGTGGACGATGAACACTGAAGCTTTCTTT. This sequence encodes CASMAGWTMNTEAFF.

The chain has TRBV27 and TRBJ1-1, with TRBD1 as a possible D gene (5 bases). CDR1 is MNHEY, CDR2 SMNVEV, per germline (reference sequence). Trimming shortened V by 1 base and J by 1 base, and 10 bases separated the two germline ends. CDR3 length equals 15 residues. The CDR3 loop reads CASSLWDSPNTEAFF. CDR3 DNA sequence: TGTGCCAGCAGTTTATGGGACTCCCCGAACACTGAAGCTTTCTTT.

The chain joins TRBV14 to TRBJ2-2; tentative D call: TRBD2 (5 bases). The germline V gene has CDR1 SGHDN and CDR2 FVKESK. The CDR3 contains 15 residues. V was trimmed by 0 bases and J by 5 bases, leaving 10 bases between them. The CDR3 sequence is CASSQDGRVTGELFF. CDR3 DNA: TGTGCCAGCAGCCAAGATGGGCGGGTTACCGGGGAGCTGTTTTTT.

This clone was observed a single time. V gene TRBV7-9 combines with J gene TRBJ1-1; D is ambiguous. The length of the CDR3 is 12 residues. The germline V gene has CDR1 SEHNR and CDR2 FQNEAQ (reference sequence). Trimming took off 5 bases at V and 7 bases at J, with 11 bases between the two ends. CDR3 sequence (DNA): TGTGCCAGCAGCCTTGGACTCTTTGAAGCTTTCTTT. Translated, it gives CASSLGLFEAFF.

Note on this clone: Different DNA sequences within this sample yield the same CDR3. The V call is TRBV18, the J call TRBJ2-7, with 14 bases identical to TRBD2. This CDR3 has 18 amino acids. Germline V lookup: CDR1 KGHSH, CDR2 LQKENI. Trimming removed 3 bases from V and 4 bases from J; junction bases left unmatched: 11. CDR3 region: CASSPGGLAGERSYEQYF. DNA of the CDR3: TGTGCCAGCTCACCCGGGGGACTAGCGGGAGAACGGTCGTACGAGCAGTACTTC.

This clone was picked up one time. The chain has TRBV14 and TRBJ2-1; D call uncertain. V dropped 1 base and J dropped 1 base, with 8 bases sitting between them. CDR3 length: 15 residues. CDR1 is SGHDN, CDR2 FVKESK, per germline. DNA of the CDR3: TGTGCCAGCAGCCAAGGTGACGCGTCCTACAATGAGCAGTTCTTC. Its translation: CASSQGDASYNEQFF.

This sequence joins TRBV18 and TRBJ1-1; D might be TRBD1 (6 bases). The length of the CDR3 is 17 residues. Trimming stripped 5 bases from V and 2 bases from J, with 21 bases between. The germline V gene has CDR1 KGHSH and CDR2 LQKENI. The CDR3 loop is CASSSYRERAPNTEAFF. The CDR3 nucleotides read TGTGCCAGCTCATCTTACAGGGAAAGAGCCCCCAACACTGAAGCTTTCTTT.